Included here is one T cell receptor beta chain sequence, with context. This receptor's antigen is unknown. Base qualities are not provided; no much larger clone lies one nucleotide away. These data come from a study of blood T cell repertoires in COVID-19 (dated by TCRdb to about 2020). At the level of the whole study: Collaborator samples came from the United States, Italy and Spain and covered acute and convalescent phases of COVID-19. HLA class I and class II types, where available, came from metadata supplied by the sample provider rather than from assay-based typing. Samples were obtained from the ongoing ImmuneRACE study (first 160 participants) and from approximately 1,200 subjects provided by 6 global collaborators. Nearly every sample came with metadata listing a de-identified subject ID, COVID-19 status, age in years and sex. The prospective study material was composed of cDNA or gDNA derived from T cells, B-cell-depleted T cells, or PBMCs. The repertoires were made available in a free public database intended to serve as a resource for research on the immune response to SARS-CoV-2. Deeply sampled blood TCRbeta repertoires from subjects exposed to, actively infected with, or recovered from COVID-19 were included in the dataset.

Enrolling through a virtual design, the prospective study's participants ranged in age from roughly 18 to 89 years and lived across 20 to 30 United States geographic areas. To assign participants to cohorts, the prospective study relied on clinical history that participants themselves reported in a screening survey and a study questionnaire. In the prospective study, mobile phlebotomists collected whole blood, serum and a nasopharyngeal or oropharyngeal swab from each participant. Participants in the prospective study had the option to provide additional blood draws and questionnaires over an approximately 2-month period. Blood samples from the prospective study were shipped frozen or at room temperature prior to DNA extraction. There are 14 amino acids in the CDR3, from cysteine to phenylalanine inclusive. Kept here is only the CDR3 DNA, which spans 42 bases and is read in frame from base 1. From a lookup of the germline V gene, CDR1 and CDR2 are SGHAT and FQNNGV. V is cut back by 5 bases and J by 4 bases, with 5 bases in the junction unmatched.

TCRbeta CDR3 regions were amplified from genomic DNA by means of the immunoSEQ Assay, a bias-controlled multiplex PCR. Per the authors' processing: The number of nucleated cells in each sample was estimated by amplification of reference gene primers within the assay. Sequence reads were collapsed and filtered to measure the absolute abundance of every unique TCRbeta CDR3 rearrangement. Productive Simpson clonality was computed per sample as the square root of Simpson's diversity index over productive rearrangements. TCRdb's version of the immuneACCESS table is confined to in-frame rearrangements and falls short of the full clone set. An unresolved V gene accounts for under half of the shortfall where checked; the remainder is of unknown origin. V, J and clone size were drawn from that table, and D and trimming were deduced from the DNA. This sample has fewer than 250,000 clones in its table, and around 81% of those were observed once. The ten most abundant clones make up nearly 7.5% of the sample.

Broader findings and caveats from the paper: Clinical and demographic metadata were provided uncurated, with the amount varying by source and participant.

The sequence was collected from a woman in her thirties or forties with acute COVID-19. Sequencing was carried out using PBMCs or T cells enriched from blood (not recorded which). The rearrangement joined TRBV11-2 to TRBJ1-2; 9 bases in the middle match TRBD1. The CDR3 amino acid sequence is: CASSLGQGLYGYTF. The bases read TGTGCCAGCAGCCTGGGACAGGGCCTCTATGGCTACACCTTC.